One and the same sample provided the 25 T cell receptor beta chains below, sequenced in a study of glioma-infiltrating T cells. The iRepertoire nested amplicon-rescue multiplex PCR amplified TCR alpha and beta CDR3s from RNA. Each CDR3 protein is one row after TCRdb ran MiXCR on the multiplex PCR reads. The sample shows some 150,000 distinct CDR3 sequences, about two fifths of them seen only once. The sequenced sample consisted of glioma tissue, nonneoplastic brain tissue, or PBMCs (not recorded which). The receptors shown here come from a human donor with low-grade glioma or glioblastoma, undergoing nonglioma brain surgery, or in good health (not recorded which).

As for this clonotype: One base away lies a much larger clone, so this may be a sequencing read error. The chain combines TRBV20-1 with TRBJ1-1; TRBD1 is a possible D gene (5 bases). The germline V gene has CDR1 DFQATT and CDR2 SNEGSKA (reference sequence). The V gene lost 5 bases and the J gene lost 6 bases, with 16 bases spanning the gap. The CDR3 sequence is 13 residues long. Written as DNA, the CDR3 is TGCAGTGCTGACGTACAGGTTGAGGCTGAAGCTTTCTTT. It yields the protein CSADVQVEAEAFF.

The chain is built from TRBV20-1 and TRBJ2-6; D might be TRBD2 (6 bases). Germline V CDR1 and CDR2: DFQATT, SNEGSKA (reference sequence). V was shortened by 6 bases and J by 0 bases, with 15 bases between the two germline ends. The CDR3 totals 16 residues. The CDR3 is CSASAGRTSGANVLTF. CDR3 bases: TGCAGTGCCTCGGCAGGGAGGACCTCTGGGGCCAACGTCCTGACTTTC.

The CDR3 is CSASPRVDGYTF. In nucleotides, the CDR3 is TGCAGTGCTAGCCCAAGGGTGGATGGCTACACCTTC. The rearrangement links TRBV20-1 to TRBJ1-2, with unresolved D. In germline, CDR1 is DFQATT, CDR2 SNEGSKA (reference sequence). The ends were cut back, 3 bases at V and 6 bases at J, with 11 bases in the middle. This CDR3 spans 12 amino acids.

This clonotype showed up many times. The chain is built from TRBV6-1 and TRBJ1-5, with D possibly TRBD1 on 6 matching bases. The CDR3 runs to 13 residues. Trimming shortened V by 6 bases and J by 3 bases, and 9 bases separated the two germline ends. The V gene's germline CDR1 is MNHNS and CDR2 SASEGT. The CDR3 is CASRDSFNQPQHF. DNA for the CDR3: TGTGCCAGCAGGGACAGCTTCAATCAGCCCCAGCATTTT.

There are a few counts of this clonotype. The V gene is TRBV25-1, the J gene TRBJ2-7; D is ambiguous. This CDR3 comprises 12 residues. Germline CDR1 and CDR2: MGHDK and SYGVNS. V was pared by 4 bases and J by 4 bases, with 8 bases between. The CDR3 sequence: CASSGNEYEQYF. The CDR3 coding sequence is TGTGCCAGCAGTGGAAATGAGTACGAGCAGTACTTC.

This clonotype has just a few counts. The chain uses TRBV6-1 and TRBJ1-1; D gene uncertain. The CDR3 has 11 amino acids. The V end lost 7 bases, the J end lost 1 base, and 4 bases lay between the germline ends. Germline V gene sequence: CDR1 MNHNS, CDR2 SASEGT. The chain's CDR3 is CASNANTEAFF. The CDR3, as DNA: TGTGCCAGCAATGCGAACACTGAAGCTTTCTTT.

This chain uses TRBV20-1 with TRBJ1-2; 10 bases are a match to TRBD1. The length of the CDR3 is 16 residues. CDR1 is DFQATT, CDR2 SNEGSKA, per germline (reference sequence). The trim removed 1 base at V and 8 bases at J, leaving 13 bases unmatched. CDR3 nucleotides: TGCAGTGCTAGAGTGGGGGTTGGGACAGGGGCATTCGGCTACACCTTC. Its protein is CSARVGVGTGAFGYTF.

This clonotype was picked up a small number of times. The J gene is TRBJ2-1, the V gene TRBV14; the D is unclear. Per the germline V gene, CDR1 is SGHDN and CDR2 is FVKESK. The germline V and J ends were trimmed by 4 bases and 6 bases, with 7 bases remaining between them. The CDR3 is 12 residues long. The DNA for the CDR3 is TGTGCCAGCAGCCGGACCACCAATGAGCAGTTCTTC. This codes for CASSRTTNEQFF.

This chain uses TRBV5-4 with TRBJ2-1; D is unclear. CDR1 is SGHNT and CDR2 is YYREEE in the germline V gene (reference sequence). V shed 0 bases and J shed 6 bases, with 13 bases lying between them. The CDR3 has 15 residues. The DNA of the CDR3 is TGTGCCAGCAGCTTGGGTAGCTCGACGGCCAATGAGCAGTTCTTC. Translating gives CASSLGSSTANEQFF.

This clonotype was counted between two and nine times. The chain joins TRBV27 to TRBJ2-1; D remains ambiguous. From germline, CDR1 is MNHEY and CDR2 SMNVEV (reference sequence). This CDR3 spans 11 amino acids. With 6 bases removed from V and 6 bases from J, the gap between germline ends came to 6 bases. The CDR3 coding sequence is TGTGCCAGCAGACTGGGCAATGAGCAGTTCTTC. This sequence encodes CASRLGNEQFF.

This clonotype came up a few times. A junction boundary mismatches the germline segment, possibly from a read error. The chain is built from TRBV7-7 and TRBJ2-7, with TRBD2 matching 10 bases. Germline CDR1 and CDR2: SSHAT and FNYEAQ (reference sequence). The CDR3 has 13 residues. The CDR3 DNA sequence: TGTGCTAGCAGCTTAAGCGGGAGGGACGAGCAGTACTTC. It is translated as CASSLSGRDEQYF.

Concerning this clonotype: A much larger clone differs by one base, so this may be a read error. The V call is TRBV29-1, the J call TRBJ2-3; D perhaps matches TRBD1 (6 bases). V lost 4 bases and J 1 base, leaving 9 bases between the germline ends. Germline CDR1 is SQVTM and CDR2 is ANQGSEA. There are 13 residues in the CDR3. The CDR3 is CSVGQVCTDTQYF. CDR3 in DNA: TGCAGCGTTGGACAGGTCTGCACAGATACGCAGTATTTT.

V gene TRBV6-1 combines with J gene TRBJ1-5; 8 nucleotides line up with TRBD1. CDR1 and CDR2 from the germline V gene are MNHNS and SASEGT. The CDR3 covers 14 residues. V trimming: 6 bases; J trimming: 5 bases; junction bases outside the gene matches: 6. In nucleotides, the CDR3 is TGTGCCAGCAGGCAGGGGGCTCCTGATCAGCCCCAGCATTTT. Its translation is CASRQGAPDQPQHF.

This clonotype was counted at least ten times. V is TRBV27 and J is TRBJ2-7; 7 positions agree with TRBD1. The CDR3 has 16 residues. The ends lost 5 bases at V and 0 bases at J; junction bases unmatched: 10. Germline V gives CDR1 MNHEY, CDR2 SMNVEV (reference sequence). Here the CDR3 reads CASSPAYRQGSYEQYF. CDR3 DNA sequence: TGTGCCAGCAGTCCCGCTTACCGACAGGGCTCCTACGAGCAGTACTTC.

The chain couples TRBV29-1 to TRBJ2-1; the match to TRBD2 covers 10 bases. The last part of the DNA fits TRBJ2-7 better; the J call may be wrong. Germline CDR1 is SQVTM and CDR2 is ANQGSEA. There are 14 residues in the CDR3. In DNA form, the CDR3 reads TGCAGCGTTTTAAGGGCTAGCGGGAGTTACGAGCAGTACTTC. Translating it yields CSVLRASGSYEQYF.

This clonotype has more than one count but fewer than ten. The chain employs TRBV6-1 and TRBJ1-2; D unclear. This CDR3 is built from 14 residues. V was cut by 5 bases and J by 4 bases, with 14 bases left in between. The germline V gene has CDR1 MNHNS and CDR2 SASEGT. This CDR3 is CASSTQQVFYGYTF. The CDR3, as DNA: TGTGCCAGCAGTACCCAGCAGGTATTCTATGGCTACACCTTC.

In this sample, this clonotype turned up many times. This chain links TRBV20-1 with TRBJ2-7, with 9 bases matching TRBD2. With V trimmed by 4 bases and J by 3 bases, 4 bases remained unmatched. CDR1 is DFQATT and CDR2 is SNEGSKA in the germline V gene (reference sequence). The CDR3 contains 13 residues. The CDR3 reads CSAISGRDYEQYF. The CDR3 DNA follows: TGCAGTGCTATTAGCGGGAGAGACTACGAGCAGTACTTC.

This clonotype has more than one count but fewer than ten. J is TRBJ2-1 and V is TRBV7-2; a possible D gene is TRBD2 (6 bases). V lost 2 bases, J lost 7 bases, and 9 bases lay in between. Per the germline V gene, CDR1 is SGHTA and CDR2 is FQGNSA. The CDR3 consists of 13 residues. This CDR3 reads CASSLSGLNEQFF. CDR3 nucleotides: TGTGCCAGCAGCTTAAGCGGGTTAAATGAGCAGTTCTTC.

The CDR3 DNA reads TGCAGTGCTAGTGCGCCTAGCGGGGGTTACAATGAGCAGTTCTTC. It codes for CSASAPSGGYNEQFF. This chain uses TRBV20-1 with TRBJ2-1; 10 nucleotides align to TRBD2. V was pared by 3 bases and J by 4 bases, with 6 bases of the junction left unmatched. CDR1 is DFQATT, CDR2 SNEGSKA, per germline (reference sequence). There are 15 residues in the CDR3.

V gene TRBV7-2 combines with J gene TRBJ2-5; D perhaps matches TRBD2 (6 bases). V was cut by 5 bases and J by 4 bases, with 14 bases left in between. The CDR3 runs 14 residues. The V gene's germline CDR1 is SGHTA and CDR2 FQGNSA. DNA of the CDR3: TGTGCCAGCAGCACCCCCAGGAGGGCAGAGACCCAGTACTTC. This sequence encodes CASSTPRRAETQYF.

In regard to this clonotype: Since no conserved phenylalanine or tryptophan closes the CDR3, a read error is the likely cause. The rearrangement uses TRBV6-1 and TRBJ2-7; TRBD1 agrees at 7 bases. V shed 5 bases and J 7 bases; nucleotides not matched to a gene: 8. Germline loops: CDR1 MNHNS, CDR2 SASEGT. CDR3 size: 13 residues. The CDR3 region has the DNA TGTGCCAGCAGTTTTATACAGGGGTGGGAGCAGTACTCC. Translation gives CASSFIQGWEQYS.

This clonotype was seen only a few times. The chain recombines TRBV29-1 with TRBJ2-7; a possible D gene is TRBD1 (5 bases). Germline V gene lookup returns CDR1 SQVTM and CDR2 ANQGSEA. This CDR3 is built from 13 residues. The ends were cut back, 3 bases at V and 6 bases at J, with 15 bases in the middle. Written as DNA, the CDR3 is TGCAGCGTTGAGGCTGGAATAGGGGTCGAGCAGTACTTC. Protein product: CSVEAGIGVEQYF.

The chain couples TRBV5-4 to TRBJ1-1, with a tentative D call TRBD1 (5 bases). CDR3 length equals 17 residues. Trimming cost V 2 bases and J 0 bases, with 17 bases left between them. CDR1 is SGHNT, CDR2 YYREEE, per germline (reference sequence). The CDR3 coding sequence is TGTGCCAGCAGCTTTGGGCTTCGGGGGACGATGAACACTGAAGCTTTCTTT. This codes for CASSFGLRGTMNTEAFF.

This chain uses TRBV20-1 with TRBJ2-5, with D possibly being TRBD2 (6 bases). The CDR3 is 12 residues long. CDR1 is DFQATT and CDR2 is SNEGSKA in the germline V gene (reference sequence). V lost 5 bases, J lost 5 bases, and 12 bases lay in between. The CDR3 bases are TGCAGTGCTCGGGAGATCGGGGAGACCCAGTACTTC. Translating gives CSAREIGETQYF.

As DNA, the CDR3 is TGCAGCGTCCAGGGAAGTTCAAGAACAGATACGCAGTATTTT. Encoded protein: CSVQGSSRTDTQYF. The V and J genes are TRBV29-1 and TRBJ2-3; TRBD1 is a possible D gene (5 bases). The CDR3 is 14 residues long. Trimming took off 6 bases at V and 3 bases at J, with 16 bases between the two ends. The germline V gene has CDR1 SQVTM and CDR2 ANQGSEA.